The 2 T cell receptor beta chains in this list originate from one sample, sequenced in a study of cytomegalovirus exposure and HLA in healthy donors. Amplification used 60 Vbeta primers and 13 Jbeta primers. Generated by immunoSEQ multiplex PCR, the TCRdb table keeps only in-frame clones and is missing some. This table has about 110,000 clones, more than 60% appearing once. Sequencing input: PBMCs. Receptors originate from a man aged 60 to 75 in good health and CMV-seronegative.

This rearrangement joins TRBV2 to TRBJ1-5, with TRBD1 as a possible D gene (5 bases). CDR3 length: 15 amino acids. CDR1 is SNHLY, CDR2 FYNNEI, per germline. Trimming stripped 7 bases from V and 4 bases from J, with 17 bases between. The CDR3 DNA is TGTGCCAGCAATTGGCGAGGGGACTCAAATCAGCCCCAGCATTTT. Translation: CASNWRGDSNQPQHF.

In this sample, this clone turned up a few times. This chain links TRBV5-6 with TRBJ2-2, with 12 bases aligning to TRBD2. Trimming at V came to 4 bases and at J to 3 bases, leaving 13 bases not matched to a gene. CDR1 SGHDT and CDR2 YYEEEE come from the germline V gene. The CDR3 loop spans 19 amino acids. The CDR3 DNA reads as TGTGCCAGCAGCCGACCGACTAGCGGGGGTAACCATTACACCGGGGAGCTGTTTTTT. Its translation: CASSRPTSGGNHYTGELFF.